These T cell receptor beta chains were read from a single sample in a study of shared clonotypes between healthy human individuals. Using immunoSEQ multiplex PCR, the repertoire was profiled, and TCRdb retains in-frame clones only, with some absent. The top ten clones hold about 0.39% of a sample with 2 million to 2.5 million clones, just over 90% of them seen once. The specimen was naive CD4+ T cells from PBMCs. The source of these receptors is a man younger than 35 in good health. Some clones in this sample may be carry-over from other donors' samples. CDR3s leave out the opening cysteine and the closing phenylalanine or tryptophan. D genes are given only for firm matches.

J gene: TRBJ1-1; CDR3 length: 9; V gene: TRBV6-5; D gene: TRBD1; CDR3 protein: ASSYQGVAF
J gene: TRBJ1-4; CDR3 length: 14; V gene: TRBV5-1; D gene: TRBD1; CDR3 protein: ASSLHGQDQNEKLF
J gene: TRBJ2-3; CDR3 length: 11; V gene: TRBV29-1; D gene: .; CDR3 protein: SAVGGSTDTQY
J gene: TRBJ2-2; CDR3 length: 15; V gene: TRBV7-8; D gene: .; CDR3 protein: ASSLGSRTEYTGELF
J gene: TRBJ2-1; CDR3 length: 11; V gene: TRBV6-5; D gene: TRBD2; CDR3 protein: ATTYSGRTEQF
J gene: TRBJ1-3; CDR3 length: 13; V gene: TRBV11-2; D gene: TRBD1; CDR3 protein: ASSFRTGAGNTIY
J gene: TRBJ2-7; CDR3 length: 12; V gene: TRBV28; D gene: TRBD1; CDR3 protein: ASSPGTGSLEQY
J gene: TRBJ2-5; CDR3 length: 9; V gene: TRBV7-9; D gene: .; CDR3 protein: ASSLGGPQY
J gene: TRBJ2-7; CDR3 length: 10; V gene: TRBV18; D gene: .; CDR3 protein: ATVGDGYEQY
J gene: TRBJ2-5; CDR3 length: 14; V gene: TRBV9; D gene: .; CDR3 protein: ASSVGVGYGGETQY
J gene: TRBJ2-2; CDR3 length: 14; V gene: TRBV2; D gene: .; CDR3 protein: ASPRAGARTTGELF